Each of the 3 T cell receptor beta chains below was sequenced from the same sample in a study of cytomegalovirus exposure and HLA in healthy donors. The method was immunoSEQ multiplex PCR; TCRdb's version includes in-frame clones alone and lacks a portion of them. The sample holds 200,000 to 250,000 clones, approximately 84% seen once. Specimen: PBMCs. The origin of the receptors is a man between 18 and 29 years old in good health and CMV-seropositive.

The rearrangement joins TRBV2 to TRBJ1-1; D is ambiguous. Germline V lookup: CDR1 SNHLY, CDR2 FYNNEI. Trimming removed 3 bases from V and 10 bases from J, with 15 bases in between. This CDR3 is 13 amino acids long. The CDR3 DNA reads TGTGCCAGCAGTGACAGACACGTTACCGGAGCTTTCTTT. Translating gives CASSDRHVTGAFF.

J is TRBJ2-3 and V is TRBV4-1; no clear D. Trimming cost V 1 base and J 4 bases, with 15 bases left between them. CDR1 is MGHRA and CDR2 is YSYEKL in the germline V gene. The CDR3 consists of 16 residues. CDR3 nucleotide sequence: TGCGCCAGCAGCCAAGGAGTCACTCCTCGGGCAGATACGCAGTATTTT. Translation gives CASSQGVTPRADTQYF.

This clone was counted between two and nine times. The CDR3 does not end in the conserved phenylalanine or tryptophan, so this is likely a read error. The DNA is left out, because the CDR3 cannot be placed on it with certainty; the CDR3 is given as TCRdb lists it. The chain couples TRBV30 to TRBJ1-2. The CDR3 region is 11 residues in length, termini included. Per germline, CDR1 GTSNPN and CDR2 SVGIG (reference sequence). This chain's CDR3 is CAWSEQVRTGL.